What follows are 3 T cell receptor beta chains derived from one specimen sequenced in a study of identical twins. A single record per CDR3 protein comes from TCRdb applying MiXCR to the 5' RACE reads. This table has a few hundred thousand distinct CDR3 sequences, over 9.5% appearing once. Source material: memory T cells sorted from blood. These receptors originate from a man aged 50-59 years in good health.

The CDR3 sequence: CASSESPYVTPYEQYF. The DNA for the CDR3 is TGCGCCAGCAGTGAGTCCCCATACGTTACCCCCTACGAGCAGTACTTC. The genes are TRBV10-2 and TRBJ2-7; D remains ambiguous. The CDR3 contains 16 residues. Germline V lookup: CDR1 WSHSY, CDR2 SAAADI. Deletions cut 0 bases from V and 2 bases from J, with 14 bases between.

The genes are TRBV11-3 and TRBJ2-5, with a weak D call TRBD1 (6 bases). The CDR3 is 13 residues long. Germline V gene lookup returns CDR1 SGHNT and CDR2 YENEEA. Trimming stripped 5 bases from V and 5 bases from J, with 12 bases between. The CDR3 loop is CASSAQGGETQYF. In nucleotides, the CDR3 is TGTGCCAGCAGCGCACAGGGTGGTGAGACCCAGTACTTC.

There are a few counts of this clonotype. The chain employs TRBV28 and TRBJ1-1; no reliable D call. V lost 5 bases and J lost 6, with 16 bases in between. The CDR3 sequence is 14 residues long. Germline V gene data show CDR1 as MDHEN and CDR2 as SYDVKM. The CDR3 loop reads CASSPDGFTAEAFF. The DNA of the CDR3 is TGTGCCAGCAGTCCGGACGGATTTACCGCTGAAGCTTTCTTT. Full variable domain (rest looked up from reference TRBV28 and TRBJ1-1): DVKVTQSSRYLVKRTGEKVFLECVQDMDHENMFWYRQDPGLGLRLIYFSYDVKMKEKGDIPEGYSVSREKKERFSLILESASTNQTSMYLCASSPDGFTAEAFFGQGTRLTVV.